The 7 T cell receptor beta chains presented below share a single source sample, sequenced in a study of beta chain features in type 1 diabetes listed by TCRdb under 2018. Overall study outcomes, separate from this receptor: A moderate but significant shortening of TCRB CDR3 length was observed in type 1 diabetes patients in all four CD4+ subsets.

Library prep was done by the immunoSEQ multiplex PCR assay. The High Capacity cDNA Reverse Transcription Kit was used to reverse transcribe all of the isolated RNA, meaning that expressed TCRB transcripts were what got sequenced. TCRdb holds this immuneACCESS table with in-frame rearrangements only. Some clones are missing; in checked studies, unresolved V genes explain under half, and the rest has no known cause. This sample comprises roughly 400,000 clones, over 9% of them detected only once. Roughly 0.6% of the sample is in the top ten clones. Antigens of these TCRs are unknown. Sequencing used central memory CD4+ T cells from blood. Receptors originate from a man aged 30-40 years with type 1 diabetes.

This chain uses TRBV7-2 with TRBJ1-2; 7 bases fit TRBD1. CDR3 size: 14 residues. Germline CDR1 reads SGHTA; CDR2 reads FQGNSA. The J segment lost 10 bases and the V segment lost 5 bases, leaving 13 bases of the junction unmatched. Written as DNA, the CDR3 is TGTGCCAGCAGCCAACGAGACGGACAGGATGACTACACCTTC. Translating it yields CASSQRDGQDDYTF.

This clone was found a few times. The gene calls are TRBV18 and TRBJ2-1; 9 bases match TRBD2. Germline CDR1 and CDR2: KGHSH and LQKENI. V lost 3 bases, J lost 2 bases, and 8 bases stayed unmatched. CDR3 size: 17 residues. The CDR3 nucleotides read TGTGCCAGCTCACCTAGCGGGGGACCTCTTACCTACAATGAGCAGTTCTTC. Translated, it gives CASSPSGGPLTYNEQFF.

The V call is TRBV2, the J call TRBJ1-1; D remains unclear. The length of the CDR3 is 15 residues. The V and J ends lost 4 bases and 0 bases respectively, with 12 bases between them. Germline CDR1 SNHLY, CDR2 FYNNEI. The CDR3 nucleotides are TGTGCCAGCAGTGCTCCGGCTCCAATGAACACTGAAGCTTTCTTT. Translated, it gives CASSAPAPMNTEAFF.

This clone appeared a few times. The chain is built from TRBV4-2 and TRBJ2-4; D unresolved. The germline V gene has CDR1 LGHNA and CDR2 YNFKEQ. V shed 0 bases and J shed 0 bases, with 15 bases lying between them. The CDR3 sequence is 18 residues long. The DNA of the CDR3 is TGTGCCAGCAGCCAAGATCTCTCCATCTACTTAGCCAAAAACATTCAGTACTTC. Its translation: CASSQDLSIYLAKNIQYF.

The chain combines TRBV9 with TRBJ2-2, with 11 positions matching TRBD2. Germline CDR1 is SGDLS and CDR2 is YYNGEE. V shed 3 bases and J 1 base; nucleotides not matched to a gene: 2. This CDR3 has 16 residues. CDR3 sequence (DNA): TGTGCCAGCAGCGCGGGACTAGCGGTGAACACCGGGGAGCTGTTTTTT. Its translation is CASSAGLAVNTGELFF.

The sample holds a few counts of this clone. The chain combines TRBV7-8 with TRBJ2-1, with D possibly matching TRBD1 (6 bases). Germline V gives CDR1 SGHVS, CDR2 FQNEAQ. CDR3 size: 15 residues. V lost 5 bases and J lost 4, with 15 bases in between. CDR3 amino acids: CASSPEGHQYNEQFF. Written as DNA, the CDR3 is TGTGCCAGCAGCCCAGAGGGACACCAGTACAATGAGCAGTTCTTC.

This clone has just a few counts. This chain joins TRBV6-5 and TRBJ2-5, with TRBD1 as a possible D gene (6 bases). The V gene lost 6 bases and the J gene lost 4 bases, with 12 bases spanning the gap. The germline V gene has CDR1 MNHEY and CDR2 SVGAGI. The CDR3 totals 13 residues. CDR3 amino acids: CASRRRGAETQYF. CDR3 nucleotides: TGTGCCAGCAGGCGCAGGGGCGCAGAGACCCAGTACTTC.